The subject of this entry is one T cell receptor beta chain. The trim removed 1 base at V and 6 bases at J, leaving 7 bases unmatched. Germline CDR1 is MDHEN and CDR2 is SYDVKM. This CDR3 comprises 15 residues. Per the original methods: Scientists estimated how many nucleated cells there were by amplifying reference gene primers. Method: immunoSEQ multiplex PCR; TCRdb's copy keeps in-frame clones and lacks some. The V and J calls and the clone size are those of that table, but D and trimming were determined from the DNA. The sample yields about 100,000 clones, roughly 88% seen once. This record comes from a study of blood T cell repertoires in COVID-19. For the study at large: PBMCs, B-cell-depleted T cells, or T cells were the source of the cDNA or gDNA that made up the material.

The rearrangement uses TRBV28 and TRBJ1-1, with 8 bases identical to TRBD1. Sequenced material: peripheral blood. The receptor was derived from a human donor in a cohort sampled during active COVID-19. The CDR3 reads CASSLSDRVVPEAFF. CDR3 nucleotides: TGTGCCAGCAGTTTATCGGACAGGGTAGTCCCTGAAGCTTTCTTT. Full variable domain (rest looked up from reference TRBV28 and TRBJ1-1): DVKVTQSSRYLVKRTGEKVFLECVQDMDHENMFWYRQDPGLGLRLIYFSYDVKMKEKGDIPEGYSVSREKKERFSLILESASTNQTSMYLCASSLSDRVVPEAFFGQGTRLTVV.